This T cell receptor (beta chain) was documented in a study of CD8+ T cells in alopecia areata. Findings of the study overall: TCRs were shared less clearly across patients than in mice, possibly for HLA-related reasons. For baseline CD8+ expansion, any link to response stays uncertain with one nonresponder.

With regard to this clone: Its antigen remains unidentified.

Sequencing used cDNA as its template, made by extracting RNA and reverse transcribing it. TCRdb's table, derived via immunoSEQ multiplex PCR, lists solely in-frame clones and lacks some. The sample lists 200,000 to 250,000 clones; over 60% were seen once. Sample treatment: oral pan-JAK inhibitor, 5-10 mg twice daily. Alopecia areata patients had lesional scalp punch biopsies and peripheral blood taken from them. The TCR sequence derives from a human donor with alopecia areata. Sample: CD4+ T cells sorted from blood, taken between weeks 44 and 45, from a patient treated with tofacitinib.

The CDR3 is CASSLAPGQGQPQHF. The CDR3, as DNA: TGTGCCAGCAGCTTAGCCCCCGGCCAAGGTCAGCCCCAGCATTTT. The J gene is TRBJ1-5, the V gene TRBV7-2, with unresolved D. This CDR3 comprises 15 residues. Germline V gene lookup returns CDR1 SGHTA and CDR2 FQGNSA. Trimming shortened V by 0 bases and J by 6 bases, and 12 bases separated the two germline ends.